Given below is one TCR beta chain in context. Other nucleotide sequences in the sample specify the same CDR3. These data originate in a study of shared clonotypes between healthy human individuals. Measured with immunoSEQ multiplex PCR; TCRdb has only the in-frame clones, and not every one. The table shows about a million clones, with roughly 77% occurring only once. CDR1 and CDR2 (germline): SGHRS, YFSETQ. V trimming: 3 bases; J trimming: 2 bases; junction bases outside the gene matches: 3. The CDR3 covers 14 residues. The sample was memory CD4+ T cells from PBMCs. Subset: CD45RA-negative fraction. The chain has TRBV5-1 and TRBJ2-7; 9 nucleotides align to TRBD1. This TCR was recovered from a man aged 18 to 30 in good health. Some clones in this sample may be carry-over from other donors' samples. DNA for the CDR3: TGCGCCAGCAGCTCCGGGACAGGGACCTACGAGCAGTACTTC. Residues: CASSSGTGTYEQYF. The full variable domain, with the rest looked up from reference TRBV5-1 and TRBJ2-7, is KAGVTQTPRYLIKTRGQQVTLSCSPISGHRSVSWYQQTPGQGLQFLFEYFSETQRNKGNFPGRFSGRQFSNSRSEMNVSTLELGDSALYLCASSSGTGTYEQYFGPGTRLTVT.